The 17 T cell receptor beta chains reported below all come from one sample, sequenced in a study of blood T cells in healthy people across ages (dated by TCRdb to about 2015). Libraries came from 5' RACE. Sequencing used an Illumina HiSeq 2500. A second PCR of roughly 7 to 12 cycles was performed with a sample-barcoded 5' primer and a J-beta primer mix. TCRdb redid the processing of the public reads, applying fastp at Q25 and MiXCR, and retained in-frame beta chains. Duplicate CDR3 protein sequences are folded into a single record with the most common DNA and genes. Across this sample there are roughly 800,000 distinct CDR3 sequences, with about three fifths seen only once. Clones ranked in the top ten supply 20% to 25% of the sample. Sequencing was performed on blood. These receptors all come from a man aged 25-45 years in good health.

The chain carries TRBV29-1 and TRBJ2-6; D gene ambiguous. Deletions cut 5 bases from V and 0 bases from J, with 5 bases between. Per the germline V gene, CDR1 is SQVTM and CDR2 is ANQGSEA. This CDR3 is built from 13 residues. DNA for the CDR3: TGCAGCGTTCTGGTCTCTGGGGCCAACGTCCTGACTTTC. Translation gives CSVLVSGANVLTF.

The V gene is TRBV20-1, the J gene TRBJ2-1, with 11 bases aligning to TRBD2. CDR1 DFQATT and CDR2 SNEGSKA come from the germline V gene (reference sequence). Trimming at V came to 5 bases and at J to 7 bases, leaving 7 bases not matched to a gene. CDR3 size: 14 residues. The CDR3 loop is CSARRLAGKNEQFF. CDR3 DNA sequence: TGCAGTGCTCGCCGACTAGCGGGGAAAAATGAGCAGTTCTTC.

This chain connects TRBV7-8 to TRBJ2-6; TRBD1 might be the D (6 bases). The CDR3 is 14 amino acids. V dropped 7 bases and J dropped 0 bases, with 7 bases sitting between them. Germline assignment: CDR1 SGHVS and CDR2 FQNEAQ. The CDR3 DNA reads as TGTGCCAGCACAGGGGTCTCTGGGGCCAACGTCCTGACTTTC. This encodes CASTGVSGANVLTF.

The gene calls are TRBV5-1 and TRBJ2-5; D is undetermined. Trimming took off 2 bases at V and 5 bases at J, with 10 bases between the two ends. This CDR3 contains 13 residues. CDR1 and CDR2 (germline): SGHRS, YFSETQ. The DNA of the CDR3 is TGCGCCAGCAGCTTATCAGTTGTGGAGACCCAGTACTTC. Translated: CASSLSVVETQYF.

For this clonotype: Relative to the germline gene, one junction end is altered; a read error may explain this. The chain links TRBV5-6 to TRBJ2-7, with D hard to call. The germline V gene encodes CDR1 SGHDT and CDR2 YYEEEE. This CDR3 is 13 amino acids long. The CDR3 coding sequence is TGTGCCAGCAGCTTGTCCGGCTCCCACGAGCAGTACTTC. Translating it yields CASSLSGSHEQYF.

The chain is built from TRBV15 and TRBJ2-3; 9 bases are a match to TRBD1. Losses at the gene ends were 8 bases for V and 4 bases for J; bases not matched to a gene: 10. This CDR3 region has 15 residues. Looked up from germline, CDR1 is LNHNV and CDR2 is YYDKDF (reference sequence). The CDR3 bases are TGTGCCACCGGTTTGGACAGGGGAGTGTCAGATACGCAGTATTTT. This encodes CATGLDRGVSDTQYF. Looking up the rest from reference TRBV15 and TRBJ2-3 gives the full variable domain: DAMVIQNPRYQVTQFGKPVTLSCSQTLNHNVMYWYQQKSSQAPKLLFHYYDKDFNNEADTPDNFQSRRPNTSFCFLDIRSPGLGDTAMYLCATGLDRGVSDTQYFGPGTRLTVL.

The CDR3 sequence is CASSSRQEGDNEQFF. The DNA for the CDR3 is TGTGCCAGCAGCTCCCGACAAGAAGGGGACAATGAGCAGTTCTTC. This chain joins TRBV11-2 and TRBJ2-1, with D tentatively TRBD1 (5 bases). Germline CDR1 and CDR2: SGHAT and FQNNGV. This CDR3 region has 15 residues. V gave up 4 bases and J gave up 5 bases, with 15 bases separating them. The full variable domain, its missing parts supplied by reference TRBV11-2 and TRBJ2-1, is EAGVAQSPRYKIIEKRQSVAFWCNPISGHATLYWYQQILGQGPKLLIQFQNNGVVDDSQLPKDRFSAERLKGVDSTLKIQPAKLEDSAVYLCASSSRQEGDNEQFFGPGTRLTVL.

This chain connects TRBV20-1 to TRBJ2-7, with D possibly TRBD2 on 7 matching bases. Germline loops: CDR1 DFQATT, CDR2 SNEGSKA (reference sequence). The CDR3 runs 15 residues. V lost 6 bases and J 6 bases, leaving 24 bases between the germline ends. The CDR3: CSAAIWGGGGSEQYF. The CDR3 nucleotides read TGCAGTGCAGCTATCTGGGGAGGGGGTGGTTCCGAGCAGTACTTC.

This clonotype was recorded a few times. V is TRBV29-1 and J is TRBJ2-1; unclear D gene. This CDR3 is 14 amino acids long. The V and J ends lost 0 bases and 5 bases respectively, with 11 bases between them. Germline-derived CDR1 and CDR2 are SQVTM and ANQGSEA. CDR3 coding DNA: TGCAGCGTTGAAGATCCCTTAATTGACAATGAGCAGTTCTTC. Translation: CSVEDPLIDNEQFF.

The chain is built from TRBV20-1 and TRBJ2-6; tentative D call: TRBD1 (6 bases). The CDR3 consists of 16 residues. The germline gives CDR1 DFQATT, CDR2 SNEGSKA (reference sequence). Trimming left V 4 bases short and J 0 bases short, with 13 bases between. This CDR3 reads CSATATGISGANVLTF. The DNA of the CDR3 is TGCAGTGCTACTGCCACAGGGATCTCTGGGGCCAACGTCCTGACTTTC.

This clonotype was picked up one time. CDR3 in amino acids: CASSQRPQGGQPQHF. DNA of the CDR3: TGCGCCAGCAGCCAAAGACCTCAGGGGGGGCAGCCCCAGCATTTT. The rearrangement uses TRBV4-3 and TRBJ1-5, with 7 positions matching TRBD1. V was pared by 2 bases and J by 7 bases, with 8 bases of the junction left unmatched. This CDR3 is 15 amino acids long. Germline lookup yields CDR1 LGHNA and CDR2 YSLEER.

This clonotype was found once. The DNA of the CDR3 is TGTGCCAGCATAGGGGGCCTCCCGGGGCGAAACATTCAGTACTTC. It specifies CASIGGLPGRNIQYF. The gene calls are TRBV6-6 and TRBJ2-4; TRBD1 matches at 7 bases. CDR1 and CDR2 from the germline V gene are MNHNY and SVGAGI (reference sequence). This CDR3 spans 15 amino acids. Trimming removed 7 bases from V and 6 bases from J; junction bases left unmatched: 12.

The V and J genes are TRBV2 and TRBJ2-7; D not certain. In germline, CDR1 is SNHLY, CDR2 FYNNEI. Trimming took off 7 bases at V and 0 bases at J, with 16 bases between the two ends. This CDR3 has 15 residues. The CDR3 nucleotides are TGTGCCAGCACCTACCTTCGAGAGCGCTCCTACGAGCAGTACTTC. Protein: CASTYLRERSYEQYF.

The chain has TRBV4-1 and TRBJ2-7; 7 bases map to TRBD1. Germline V gene sequence: CDR1 MGHRA, CDR2 YSYEKL. This CDR3 has 15 residues. J gave up 6 bases and V 0 bases, and 8 bases lay outside the gene matches. CDR3 DNA sequence: TGCGCCAGCAGCCAAGATTGGGCAGGGGGTCGCGAGCAGTACTTC. Its translation: CASSQDWAGGREQYF.

This clonotype has ten or more counts. The CDR3 DNA sequence: TGCGCCAGCAGAACAGACCAAGAGACCCAGTACTTC. It encodes CASRTDQETQYF. The chain is built from TRBV5-1 and TRBJ2-5; D unresolved. The CDR3 extends over 12 amino acids. Germline V lookup: CDR1 SGHRS, CDR2 YFSETQ. Trimming removed 5 bases at V and 0 bases at J, with 5 bases between.

This sequence joins TRBV20-1 and TRBJ1-2; D unresolved. Germline CDR1 DFQATT, CDR2 SNEGSKA (reference sequence). The CDR3 consists of 14 residues. The ends were cut back, 1 base at V and 4 bases at J, with 13 bases in the middle. The chain's CDR3 is CSARANGLIYGYTF. The CDR3 bases are TGCAGTGCTAGAGCAAACGGGTTAATCTATGGCTACACCTTC.

This clonotype was detected ten times or more. This sequence may be a read error, since a much larger clone differs from it by one base. The V call is TRBV5-1, the J call TRBJ2-5; tentative D call: TRBD2 (5 bases). The CDR3 loop spans 14 amino acids. Germline V gene data show CDR1 as SGHRS and CDR2 as YFSETQ. V lost 4 bases and J lost 1, with 11 bases in between. Here the CDR3 DNA reads TGCGCCAGCAGCGCACGGGATCCCCAAGAGACCCAGTACTTC. This codes for CASSARDPQETQYF.